This T cell receptor beta chain comes out of a study of CD8 T cells in Susac syndrome. The sequenced target, TCR beta, came from blood CD8+ and CD4+ T cells. When the RNA was reverse transcribed, random hexamers were used with an input of about 0.5 to 1 ug. Amplification of TCR beta CDR3 by immunoSEQ multiplex PCR spanned 54 Vbeta and 13 Jbeta. TCRdb used MiXCR to reprocess the immunoSEQ multiplex PCR reads, holding one entry per CDR3 protein. Of hundreds of thousands of distinct CDR3 sequences in the sample, over 90% were seen once. The receptor was isolated from a human donor with multiple sclerosis. Sequencing input: CD4+ T cells from PBMCs.

CDR3 residues: CSARDSERGVRTQYF. The CDR3 DNA sequence: TGCAGTGCTAGAGATTCGGAGCGGGGGGTTCGTACGCAGTATTTT. The gene calls are TRBV20-1 and TRBJ2-3, with 9 nucleotides matching TRBD2. Looked up from germline, CDR1 is DFQATT and CDR2 is SNEGSKA (reference sequence). Trimming took 0 bases from V and 8 from J; bases not matched to a gene: 9. The CDR3 is made up of 15 amino acids.